The 24 T cell receptor beta chains reported below all come from one sample, sequenced in a study of graft-versus-host responses after intestinal transplantation. Profiled with immunoSEQ multiplex PCR; TCRdb holds only in-frame clones, not every one. The sample records thousands of clones, 85% to 90% being singletons. Intraepithelial lymphocytes and lamina propria lymphocytes were released through processing of graft tissue. Sequencing used ileum tissue, obtained 156 days after intestinal transplant. These receptors were obtained from a human patient who received an intestinal transplant, so some T cells may come from the graft donor.

This chain joins TRBV6-6 and TRBJ1-2; D not resolved. The CDR3 is made up of 13 amino acids. V lost 2 bases and J 1 base, leaving 5 bases between the germline ends. Looked up from germline, CDR1 is MNHNY and CDR2 is SVGAGI (reference sequence). DNA of the CDR3: TGTGCCAGCAGTTACAATGGTAACTATGGCTACACCTTC. It codes for CASSYNGNYGYTF.

The V and J genes are TRBV7-3 and TRBJ2-1; TRBD2 agrees at 9 bases. The trim removed 5 bases at V and 4 bases at J, leaving 3 bases unmatched. Germline V gene sequence: CDR1 SGHTA, CDR2 FQGTGA. The CDR3 has 14 amino acids. The CDR3 sequence: CASSASGIYNEQFF. CDR3 nucleotides: TGTGCCAGCAGCGCTAGCGGGATATACAATGAGCAGTTCTTC.

This sequence joins TRBV11-1 and TRBJ1-2; no clear D gene. This CDR3 spans 14 amino acids. The V end was cut by 2 bases, the J end by 3 bases, with 10 bases between. Germline CDR1 reads SGHAT; CDR2 reads FQDESV (reference sequence). The CDR3 DNA is TGTGCCAGCAGCTTATGGGCGGGAGACTATGGCTACACCTTC. Translated, it gives CASSLWAGDYGYTF.

V is TRBV5-5 and J is TRBJ2-3, with a tentative D call TRBD2 (5 bases). This CDR3 is built from 12 residues. The V end was cut by 4 bases, the J end by 2 bases, with 5 bases between. The germline CDR1 and CDR2 sequences are SGHKS and YYEKEE (reference sequence). The CDR3 bases are TGTGCCAGCAGCCGGGACACAGATACGCAGTATTTT. This encodes CASSRDTDTQYF.

This clone has more than one count but fewer than ten. V and J are TRBV7-2 and TRBJ1-5; 7 bases line up with TRBD1. The CDR3 length is 15 residues. V gave up 1 base and J gave up 3 bases; unmatched junction bases: 3. The germline CDR1 and CDR2 sequences are SGHTA and FQGNSA. In DNA, the CDR3 is TGTGCCAGCAGCTTAGAACAGGGGTTCAATCAGCCCCAGCATTTT. Translated, it gives CASSLEQGFNQPQHF.

This clone was counted a single time. The chain links TRBV5-4 to TRBJ1-4; 8 nucleotides align to TRBD1. The CDR3 contains 14 residues. Trimming removed 7 bases from V and 5 bases from J; junction bases left unmatched: 7. Looked up from germline, CDR1 is SGHNT and CDR2 is YYREEE (reference sequence). The CDR3 region has the DNA TGTGCCAGCTCCCCGGGACAGGAGAATGAAAAACTGTTTTTT. Translated: CASSPGQENEKLFF. Based on the CDR3 plus reference TRBV5-4 and TRBJ1-4, the full variable domain is ETGVTQSPTHLIKTRGQQVTLRCSSQSGHNTVSWYQQALGQGPQFIFQYYREEENGRGNFPPRFSGLQFPNYSSELNVNALELDDSALYLCASSPGQENEKLFFGSGTQLSVL.

This clone has a single count. This chain links TRBV6-4 with TRBJ2-3; 9 nucleotides line up with TRBD2. Looked up from germline, CDR1 is MRHNA and CDR2 is SNTAGT. This CDR3 has 15 amino acids. Unmatched junction bases numbered 4, after V lost 6 bases and J lost 0 bases. CDR3 sequence: CASSPTSGSTDTQYF. As DNA, the CDR3 is TGTGCCAGCAGCCCGACTAGCGGCAGCACAGATACGCAGTATTTT.

This rearrangement joins TRBV5-4 to TRBJ2-7, with TRBD2 identical over 11 bases. J was trimmed by 7 bases and V by 0 bases; bases with no gene match: 9. The CDR3 is 16 residues long. From germline, CDR1 is SGHNT and CDR2 YYREEE (reference sequence). Written as DNA, the CDR3 is TGTGCCAGCAGCTTGGCTCCGACTAGCGGGAAGGATGAGCAGTACTTC. Translated, it gives CASSLAPTSGKDEQYF.

The rearrangement uses TRBV6-1 and TRBJ1-2, with 7 positions matching TRBD1. This CDR3 has 14 residues. Trimming removed 7 bases from V and 3 bases from J; junction bases left unmatched: 8. CDR1 and CDR2 (germline): MNHNS, SASEGT. CDR3 region: CASTETGTYYGYTF. DNA of the CDR3: TGTGCCAGCACCGAGACAGGGACCTACTATGGCTACACCTTC.

The J gene is TRBJ2-3, the V gene TRBV5-1; 7 nucleotides agree with TRBD2. The CDR3 extends over 15 amino acids. The V gene end was trimmed by 4 bases and the J gene end by 4 bases; junction bases not matched to a gene: 9. Germline V gives CDR1 SGHRS, CDR2 YFSETQ. The CDR3 DNA reads as TGCGCCAGCAGCCTTTGGACGGGAGGTCCAGATACGCAGTATTTT. It yields the protein CASSLWTGGPDTQYF.

V is TRBV5-1 and J is TRBJ2-5, with TRBD2 identical over 9 bases. The germline V gene has CDR1 SGHRS and CDR2 YFSETQ. This CDR3 comprises 16 residues. V was clipped by 3 bases and J by 2 bases; unmatched bases: 8. The CDR3 is CASSSETSGRQETQYF. The CDR3 DNA is TGCGCCAGCAGCTCCGAGACTAGCGGTCGTCAAGAGACCCAGTACTTC.

The J gene is TRBJ1-2, the V gene TRBV19, with TRBD1 matching over 9 bases. The CDR3 is made up of 15 amino acids. V lost 6 bases to trimming and J lost 7 bases; unmatched junction nucleotides: 12. The germline CDR1 and CDR2 sequences are LNHDA and SQIVND (reference sequence). The CDR3 bases are TGTGCCAGTAGCCGACCGGGACAGGGTTCGGGTGGCTACACCTTC. This encodes CASSRPGQGSGGYTF.

The chain employs TRBV6-5 and TRBJ2-3, with D tentatively TRBD2 (5 bases). The CDR3 spans 13 residues. Germline CDR1 is MNHEY and CDR2 is SVGAGI. The V end lost 10 bases, the J end lost 3 bases, and 14 bases lay between the germline ends. The CDR3 here is CATATRITDTQYF. CDR3 DNA sequence: TGTGCCACCGCAACTAGGATAACAGATACGCAGTATTTT.

This clone was picked up one time. The chain has TRBV19 and TRBJ2-2, with 8 bases fitting TRBD1. The CDR3 is 15 amino acids. The germline CDR1 and CDR2 sequences are LNHDA and SQIVND (reference sequence). Trimming cost V 5 bases and J 1 base; bases outside gene matches: 3. CDR3 amino acids: CASSPDRVNTGELFF. CDR3 sequence (DNA): TGTGCCAGTAGTCCGGACAGGGTGAACACCGGGGAGCTGTTTTTT.

The chain joins TRBV6-6 to TRBJ2-7; 10 bases line up with TRBD2. J gave up 4 bases and V 5 bases, and 5 bases lay outside the gene matches. Germline loops: CDR1 MNHNY, CDR2 SVGAGI (reference sequence). The CDR3 covers 14 residues. The CDR3 coding sequence is TGTGCCAGCAGTCCTAGCGGGAGTCGGTACGAGCAGTACTTC. Protein sequence: CASSPSGSRYEQYF.

The chain couples TRBV30 to TRBJ2-7, with D perhaps matching TRBD1 or TRBD2 (5 bases each). The V gene lost 2 bases and the J gene lost 3 bases, with 14 bases spanning the gap. CDR1 is GTSNPN, CDR2 SVGIG, per germline (reference sequence). The CDR3 is made up of 14 amino acids. The CDR3 DNA is TGTGCCTGGAGTCGAGGAGTGGGGGACTACGAGCAGTACTTC. Encoded protein: CAWSRGVGDYEQYF.

This chain connects TRBV11-2 to TRBJ2-7; D gene ambiguous. The CDR3 consists of 15 residues. Deletions cut 1 base from V and 3 bases from J, with 13 bases between. CDR1 is SGHAT, CDR2 FQNNGV, per germline. The CDR3 protein is CASSLGALGDYEQYF. The CDR3 DNA is TGTGCCAGCAGCTTAGGGGCACTTGGGGACTACGAGCAGTACTTC.

The V gene is TRBV2, the J gene TRBJ1-1, with 8 bases fitting TRBD1. CDR1 is SNHLY, CDR2 FYNNEI, per germline. The J segment lost 0 bases and the V segment lost 3 bases, leaving 6 bases of the junction unmatched. This CDR3 is built from 16 residues. The CDR3 loop reads CASSEPRGPMNTEAFF. CDR3 nucleotide sequence: TGTGCCAGCAGTGAGCCCAGGGGGCCAATGAACACTGAAGCTTTCTTT.

This sequence joins TRBV5-4 and TRBJ1-2, with 7 bases that match TRBD1. Losses at the gene ends were 4 bases for V and 4 bases for J; bases not matched to a gene: 10. Germline V gene sequence: CDR1 SGHNT, CDR2 YYREEE (reference sequence). The CDR3 is 15 residues long. The CDR3 sequence: CASSEDRISSYGYTF. DNA for the CDR3: TGTGCCAGCAGCGAGGACAGGATTTCGAGCTATGGCTACACCTTC.

The chain employs TRBV28 and TRBJ2-7; D gene unclear. CDR3 length equals 12 residues. CDR1 is MDHEN and CDR2 is SYDVKM in the germline V gene. The V gene lost 5 bases and the J gene lost 3 bases, with 8 bases spanning the gap. DNA of the CDR3: TGTGCCAGCAGTAGCGCAATCTACGAGCAGTACTTC. It codes for CASSSAIYEQYF.

In nucleotides, the CDR3 is TGTGCCAGCAGAGACCCAGGGGACGCAGATACGCAGTATTTT. It yields the protein CASRDPGDADTQYF. The V and J genes are TRBV11-3 and TRBJ2-3, with D possibly matching TRBD1 (6 bases). The CDR3 extends over 14 amino acids. Trimming pared 6 bases from V and 4 bases from J, leaving 14 bases between. CDR1 is SGHNT and CDR2 is YENEEA in the germline V gene.

The V and J genes are TRBV7-2 and TRBJ2-1; 9 positions agree with TRBD1. J gave up 1 base and V 5 bases, and 3 bases lay outside the gene matches. This CDR3 contains 15 residues. Looked up from germline, CDR1 is SGHTA and CDR2 is FQGNSA. The chain's CDR3 is CASSEDRGSYNEQFF. The DNA of the CDR3 is TGTGCCAGCAGCGAAGACAGGGGGTCCTACAATGAGCAGTTCTTC.

The V gene is TRBV29-1, the J gene TRBJ2-7, with 13 bases matching TRBD2. The V gene end was trimmed by 6 bases and the J gene end by 1 base; junction bases not matched to a gene: 9. The germline V gene has CDR1 SQVTM and CDR2 ANQGSEA. The CDR3 extends over 16 amino acids. The CDR3 bases are TGCAGCGTGACCGGGACTAGCGGGACTAATTCCTACGAGCAGTACTTC. This sequence encodes CSVTGTSGTNSYEQYF.

V gene TRBV6-1 combines with J gene TRBJ1-1; the match to TRBD1 covers 8 bases. This CDR3 has 15 amino acids. In germline, CDR1 is MNHNS, CDR2 SASEGT. V trimming: 5 bases; J trimming: 4 bases; junction bases outside the gene matches: 9. CDR3 nucleotides: TGTGCCAGCAGTAACCCCGGGACAGGAGGCACTGAAGCTTTCTTT. Translation: CASSNPGTGGTEAFF.